The 18 T cell receptor beta chains below were found in one sample sequenced in a study of persistence of HIV-infected CD4 T cells. Stimulation used about 10 ug/mL lysate from CMV-infected fibroblasts. Memory cells lacking CD40L and CD69 with high CD45RO were sorted. Sequencing used immunoSEQ version 4 in survey mode. The method was immunoSEQ multiplex PCR; TCRdb's version includes in-frame clones alone and lacks a portion of them. The repertoire holds more than 25,000 clones, with around 82% as singletons. These receptors lack a known antigen. Sequencing used CD4+ T cells sorted from PBMCs after roughly 17-hour stimulation, obtained from a patient who received antiretroviral therapy. The origin of the receptors is an adult woman with HIV who was CMV-seropositive.

This CDR3 reads CASSGGYGYTF. The CDR3 nucleotides are TGTGCCAGCTCAGGGGGCTATGGCTACACCTTC. The chain carries TRBV18 and TRBJ1-2; maybe TRBD1 (5 bases). CDR1 and CDR2 from the germline V gene are KGHSH and LQKENI. Trimming left V 5 bases short and J 4 bases short, with 5 bases between. The CDR3 spans 11 residues.

CDR3 in DNA: TGCGCCAGCAGCTTGGATGCTAGCGGGGCCCACAATGAGCAGTTCTTC. Encoded protein: CASSLDASGAHNEQFF. The chain links TRBV5-1 to TRBJ2-1, with TRBD2 identical over 9 bases. The CDR3 is 16 amino acids. V lost 0 bases, J lost 5 bases, and 6 bases stayed unmatched. The V gene's germline CDR1 is SGHRS and CDR2 YFSETQ.

V and J are TRBV15 and TRBJ2-1, with 7 bases lining up with TRBD1. J lost 6 bases, V lost 0 bases, and 5 bases had no gene match. Germline V CDR1 and CDR2: LNHNV, YYDKDF (reference sequence). This CDR3 is 15 amino acids long. The CDR3 loop reads CATSRETGRINEQFF. The CDR3, as DNA: TGTGCCACCAGCAGAGAGACAGGGAGAATCAATGAGCAGTTCTTC.

The chain combines TRBV9 with TRBJ2-3; D assignment may be TRBD1 or TRBD2 (5 bases each). In germline, CDR1 is SGDLS, CDR2 YYNGEE. This CDR3 region has 12 residues. V was clipped by 3 bases and J by 5 bases, with 7 bases between them. CDR3 residues: CASSERGDTQYF. CDR3 nucleotide sequence: TGTGCCAGCAGCGAGAGGGGAGATACGCAGTATTTT.

The chain employs TRBV29-1 and TRBJ1-4; D gene ambiguous. V was shortened by 4 bases and J by 0 bases, with 6 bases between the two germline ends. Per germline, CDR1 SQVTM and CDR2 ANQGSEA. This CDR3 contains 13 residues. The DNA of the CDR3 is TGCAGCGTTGGGGCAGCAACTAATGAAAAACTGTTTTTT. It codes for CSVGAATNEKLFF.

The gene calls are TRBV6-5 and TRBJ1-6, with TRBD1 identical over 7 bases. The CDR3 has 15 residues. V dropped 2 bases and J dropped 7; count of bases not matched to a gene: 5. Germline-derived CDR1 and CDR2 are MNHEY and SVGAGI. The CDR3 DNA reads TGTGCCAGCAGTTACCGGACAGGATCGAATTCACCCCTCCACTTT. Encoded protein: CASSYRTGSNSPLHF.

The chain links TRBV2 to TRBJ2-1, with 14 bases lining up with TRBD2. The CDR3 contains 15 residues. With 6 bases clipped from V and 10 bases from J, the junction kept 8 bases outside the gene matches. Germline-derived CDR1 and CDR2 are SNHLY and FYNNEI. The CDR3 sequence: CASRAGTSGGREQFF. The CDR3 nucleotides read TGTGCCAGCAGGGCCGGGACTAGCGGGGGACGAGAGCAGTTCTTC.

J is TRBJ1-1 and V is TRBV6-4; D possibly corresponds to TRBD1 (5 bases). V lost 0 bases to trimming and J lost 5 bases, with 10 bases between them. From germline, CDR1 is MRHNA and CDR2 SNTAGT. The length of the CDR3 is 14 residues. Here the CDR3 reads CASSDSSRGTEAFF. The CDR3 DNA is TGTGCCAGCAGTGACTCGAGTCGGGGGACTGAAGCTTTCTTT.

The chain has TRBV6-2 or TRBV6-3 and TRBJ2-1; 9 bases match TRBD2. J gave up 6 bases and V 2 bases, and 8 bases lay outside the gene matches. The germline V gene encodes CDR1 MNHEY and CDR2 SVGEGT. The length of the CDR3 is 16 residues. CDR3 bases: TGTGCCAGCAGTTACGGCGGGAGGGTGCTTGGCAATGAGCAGTTCTTC. Residues: CASSYGGRVLGNEQFF.

The chain has TRBV6-5 and TRBJ2-3; the match to TRBD2 covers 7 bases. The CDR3 is 13 amino acids. From germline, CDR1 is MNHEY and CDR2 SVGAGI. With 8 bases clipped from V and 5 bases from J, the junction kept 7 bases outside the gene matches. CDR3 coding DNA: TGTGCCAGCCGAGGACTAGGACGAGATACGCAGTATTTT. Its protein is CASRGLGRDTQYF.

V usage is TRBV9 and J usage is TRBJ2-7; 8 bases agree with TRBD2. Germline values: CDR1 SGDLS, CDR2 YYNGEE. The trim removed 1 base at V and 0 bases at J, leaving 3 bases unmatched. CDR3 length equals 15 residues. The CDR3 sequence is CASSVSGGSSYEQYF. CDR3 in DNA: TGTGCCAGCAGCGTAAGCGGGGGTAGCTCCTACGAGCAGTACTTC.

This clone came up once. This sequence joins TRBV9 and TRBJ2-1; D is unresolved. The CDR3 has 16 residues. Germline assignment: CDR1 SGDLS and CDR2 YYNGEE. The ends were cut back, 5 bases at V and 0 bases at J, with 15 bases in the middle. The CDR3, as DNA: TGTGCCAGCAGGAAAGGGTCTAGAGGCTCCTACAATGAGCAGTTCTTC. This codes for CASRKGSRGSYNEQFF.

This clone was detected only once. The chain carries TRBV5-1 and TRBJ1-2, with D possibly being TRBD1 (6 bases). This CDR3 comprises 19 residues. Per germline, CDR1 SGHRS and CDR2 YFSETQ. Deletions cut 4 bases from V and 5 bases from J, with 30 bases between. The chain's CDR3 is CASSRNEGTGNLERYGYTF. The CDR3 DNA sequence: TGCGCCAGCAGCCGCAACGAGGGAACAGGGAACCTGGAACGGTATGGCTACACCTTC.

The rearrangement uses TRBV6-1 and TRBJ2-3; 10 nucleotides match TRBD2. Germline CDR1 is MNHNS and CDR2 is SASEGT. The trim removed 3 bases at V and 6 bases at J, leaving 6 bases unmatched. This CDR3 contains 15 residues. This chain's CDR3 is CASSDVSGGRDTQYF. DNA of the CDR3: TGTGCCAGCAGTGATGTTAGCGGGGGGCGGGATACGCAGTATTTT.

The V call is TRBV5-1, the J call TRBJ2-2; 9 bases are shared with TRBD1. CDR1 and CDR2 from the germline V gene are SGHRS and YFSETQ. The CDR3 covers 15 residues. V was clipped by 2 bases and J by 7 bases; unmatched bases: 6. This chain's CDR3 is CASSFRDRASGELFF. The CDR3 DNA follows: TGCGCCAGCAGCTTCCGGGACAGGGCGAGCGGGGAGCTGTTTTTT. The full variable domain, with the rest looked up from reference TRBV5-1 and TRBJ2-2, is KAGVTQTPRYLIKTRGQQVTLSCSPISGHRSVSWYQQTPGQGLQFLFEYFSETQRNKGNFPGRFSGRQFSNSRSEMNVSTLELGDSALYLCASSFRDRASGELFFGEGSRLTVL.

Concerning this clone: This sample also contains other DNA sequences that code for the same CDR3. The chain carries TRBV19 and TRBJ1-5; 10 bases fit TRBD1. Per the germline V gene, CDR1 is LNHDA and CDR2 is SQIVND (reference sequence). V trimming: 6 bases; J trimming: 3 bases; junction bases outside the gene matches: 5. The CDR3 covers 15 residues. The CDR3 loop is CASRTGTGVNQPQHF. In DNA form, the CDR3 reads TGTGCCAGTAGGACAGGGACAGGGGTCAATCAGCCCCAGCATTTT.

The V and J genes are TRBV7-9 and TRBJ1-2; no clear D. Trimming removed 1 base from V and 9 bases from J, with 12 bases in between. This CDR3 has 13 residues. CDR1 and CDR2 (germline): SEHNR, FQNEAQ (reference sequence). CDR3 residues: CASSLEIGNSYTF. The CDR3 DNA reads TGTGCCAGCAGCTTAGAGATCGGTAACAGCTACACCTTC.

This sequence joins TRBV20-1 and TRBJ1-4, with D unclear. CDR3 size: 11 residues. Deletions cut 4 bases from V and 8 bases from J, with 8 bases between. CDR1 DFQATT and CDR2 SNEGSKA come from the germline V gene (reference sequence). CDR3 bases: TGCAGTGCTAACTCGGGGGAAAAACTGTTTTTT. Translating gives CSANSGEKLFF.